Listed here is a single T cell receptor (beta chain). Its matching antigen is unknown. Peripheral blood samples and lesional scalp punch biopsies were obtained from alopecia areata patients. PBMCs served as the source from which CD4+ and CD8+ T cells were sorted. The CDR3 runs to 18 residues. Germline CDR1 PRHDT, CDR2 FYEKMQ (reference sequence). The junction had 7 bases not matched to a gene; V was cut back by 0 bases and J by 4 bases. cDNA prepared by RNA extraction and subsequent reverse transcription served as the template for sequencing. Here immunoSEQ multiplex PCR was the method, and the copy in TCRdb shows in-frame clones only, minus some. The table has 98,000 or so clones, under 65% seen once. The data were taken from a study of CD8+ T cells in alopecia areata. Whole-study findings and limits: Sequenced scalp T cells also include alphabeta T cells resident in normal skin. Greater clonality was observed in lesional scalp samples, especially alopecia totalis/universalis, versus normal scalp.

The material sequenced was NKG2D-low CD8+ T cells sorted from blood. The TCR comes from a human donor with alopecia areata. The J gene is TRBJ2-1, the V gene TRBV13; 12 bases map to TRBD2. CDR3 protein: CASSLGTSGRPPYNEQFF. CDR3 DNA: TGTGCCAGCAGCTTAGGGACTAGCGGGAGACCCCCATACAATGAGCAGTTCTTC.